This T cell receptor (beta chain) was observed in a study of T cell repertoires in cytomegalovirus infection. As for the study in general: HLA-B-restricted CMV epitopes that are well studied, plus recently identified HLA-C-restricted ones, were used by the study. Shared public TCR beta signatures pointed to both CMV infection and a matching HLA type.

MiXCR was run by TCRdb on the reads, yielding one entry per CDR3 protein. The repertoire includes about 920,000 distinct CDR3 sequences, approximately 30% of them detected once, and around an eighth sits in the top ten. Germline values: CDR1 SNHLY, CDR2 FYNNEI. The CDR3 spans 12 residues. V dropped 4 bases and J dropped 9 bases, with 10 bases sitting between them. Worth noting for this clonotype: The target antigen is unknown.

Sequenced here: cultured CD8+ T cells from PBMCs, sampled from culture after CMV antigen stimulation. This clonotype was obtained from a human donor in good health (CMV status not recorded). Some clones in this sample may be carry-over from other donors' samples. The chain is built from TRBV2 and TRBJ2-1; D is undetermined. CDR3 residues: CASSATRGEQFF. The CDR3 coding sequence is TGTGCCAGCAGTGCGACGCGAGGTGAGCAGTTCTTC.